These 7 T cell receptor beta chains were sequenced from one sample in a study of identical twins listed by TCRdb under 2016. Library preparation used 5' RACE. The sequencer listed for this sample is Illumina HiSeq 2000. Starting from the raw public reads, TCRdb applied fastp trimming at Q25, assembled clones with MiXCR and retained in-frame beta chains. Rows matching on CDR3 protein sequence are summarized as one entry with the most common DNA and genes. This sample gives about 290,000 distinct CDR3 sequences in total; 7.5% to 9.5% of them show up just once. Together, the top ten hold 7% to 8.5% of the sample. These sequences were also reported in another study, on yellow fever vaccine responses in identical twins.

The sequenced sample was CD8+ T cells sorted from blood. The origin of the receptors is a woman between 18 and 30 years old in good health.

This clonotype was seen a few times. The genes are TRBV11-2 and TRBJ1-4; D call uncertain. V dropped 3 bases and J dropped 2 bases, with 4 bases sitting between them. The CDR3 totals 13 residues. Germline CDR1 and CDR2: SGHAT and FQNNGV. In DNA, the CDR3 is TGTGCCAGCAGCTTTGGGACTAATGAAAAACTGTTTTTT. Translated: CASSFGTNEKLFF.

Details on this clonotype: At one boundary the junction diverges from the germline segment, which might be a read error. In DNA, the CDR3 is TGTGCCAGCAGCCAAGCAGGGAGCTCCTACAATGAGCTGTTCTTC. Its translation: CASSQAGSSYNELFF. The V call is TRBV4-2, the J call TRBJ2-1; TRBD1 or TRBD2 may be the D gene (5 bases each). This CDR3 spans 15 amino acids. Germline V gene sequence: CDR1 LGHNA, CDR2 YNFKEQ.

This clonotype was detected ten times or more. The chain carries TRBV6-1 and TRBJ2-3; 10 positions match TRBD2. With 4 bases clipped from V and 0 bases from J, the junction kept 19 bases outside the gene matches. The CDR3 has 21 amino acids. Per the germline V gene, CDR1 is MNHNS and CDR2 is SASEGT. Here the CDR3 DNA reads TGTGCCAGCAGTGGGGGATTGACACCCGGGACTAGCGTTGAAAGCACAGATACGCAGTATTTT. Residues: CASSGGLTPGTSVESTDTQYF.

The chain has TRBV5-5 and TRBJ1-6, with 7 bases lining up with TRBD1. This CDR3 is 17 amino acids long. V trimming: 3 bases; J trimming: 9 bases; junction bases outside the gene matches: 15. Germline CDR1 SGHKS, CDR2 YYEKEE (reference sequence). CDR3 nucleotide sequence: TGTGCCAGCAGCTCGGGGGTAGAAGGGGGCTTTGGTTCACCCCTCCACTTT. It specifies CASSSGVEGGFGSPLHF.

This clonotype was counted many times. The chain uses TRBV20-1 and TRBJ2-7; maybe TRBD2 (6 bases). CDR1 and CDR2 (germline): DFQATT, SNEGSKA (reference sequence). Trimming stripped 0 bases from V and 3 bases from J, with 9 bases between. CDR3 size: 13 residues. The CDR3 DNA sequence: TGCAGTGCTAGAGATCGCGGGGACTACGAGCAGTACTTC. Protein product: CSARDRGDYEQYF.

A few counts support this clonotype. The chain combines TRBV12-3 or TRBV12-4 with TRBJ2-5; 8 bases fit TRBD2. The trim removed 6 bases at V and 2 bases at J, leaving 8 bases unmatched. This CDR3 spans 15 amino acids. CDR3 sequence: CASRLAEDFQETQYF. In DNA form, the CDR3 reads TGTGCCAGCAGACTAGCGGAGGACTTTCAAGAGACCCAGTACTTC.

Only a few counts were recorded for this clonotype. An end of the junction does not agree with germline; a read error may underlie this. This chain links TRBV7-9 with TRBJ1-4; D remains ambiguous. This CDR3 has 16 residues. The germline V gene encodes CDR1 SEHNR and CDR2 FQNEAQ (reference sequence). This CDR3 is CAISLGYGYLNEKLFF. The CDR3 coding sequence is TGTGCCATCAGCCTCGGGTACGGGTACCTTAATGAAAAACTGTTTTTT.